Reported below is one T cell receptor beta chain. The sample originates from a study of control samples from healthy donors and cancer patients. CDR1 ENHRY and CDR2 SYGVKD come from the germline V gene. The CDR3 spans 13 residues. Deletions cut 10 bases from V and 4 bases from J, with 16 bases between. The method was immunoSEQ multiplex PCR; TCRdb's version includes in-frame clones alone and lacks a portion of them. The sample contains about 51,000 clones, almost 90% of which appear only once. Sequenced material: PBMCs. The receptor was isolated from a man aged 50-60 years with head and neck cancer. The V call is TRBV10-3, the J call TRBJ1-2; the D gene is possibly TRBD1 (5 bases). The CDR3 sequence: CANRDSRSYGYTF. The CDR3 DNA reads as TGTGCCAACCGGGACTCCCGATCCTATGGCTACACCTTC.